This TCR beta chain was identified during a study of neurological immune-mediated disorders. It was from 2 million PBMCs stored at -80 C that the unsorted libraries were obtained. With 10-nucleotide random UMIs included, cDNA was synthesized by 5'RACE. TCRdb passed the 5' RACE reads through MiXCR, listing each CDR3 protein once. The sample contains under 30,000 distinct CDR3 sequences, under 15% of which appear only once. Overall study results and limits: There were no CDR3 amino acid sequences shared by expanded clones across subjects, a result suggesting private repertoires in all groups. HTLV-1-associated myelopathy had the most TCR clonal expansion, and multiple sclerosis had the least, less than healthy controls.

Regarding this clonotype: Its specificity is not known.

Germline CDR1 KGHSH, CDR2 LQKENI. After removal of 4 bases from V and 7 bases from J, the junction contained 6 bases not matched to a gene. This CDR3 is built from 15 residues. The TCR comes from a woman in her 40s with HTLV-1-associated myelopathy (HAM/TSP). The V call is TRBV18, the J call TRBJ1-5; 11 nucleotides agree with TRBD1. The sequenced sample consisted of PBMCs. The CDR3, as DNA: TGTGCCAGCTCACGATCGGACAGGGGGCGGCAGCCCCAGCATTTT. This translates into CASSRSDRGRQPQHF.